One and the same sample provided the 20 T cell receptor beta chains below, sequenced in a study of T-cell memory formation after mild COVID-19. TCRdb re-analysed the 5' RACE reads in MiXCR, keeping a single row per CDR3 protein. The sample records under 650,000 distinct CDR3 sequences, more than 15% being singletons. The source material was PBMCs or a T cell subset sorted from them (not recorded which). Every receptor here comes from an adult woman who had mild COVID-19 (a few samples of this study predate the infection). Cell type and time point are not known.

V usage is TRBV6-5 and J usage is TRBJ1-2; unclear D gene. CDR3 length: 14 residues. The germline V gene encodes CDR1 MNHEY and CDR2 SVGAGI. The ends were cut back, 2 bases at V and 3 bases at J, with 10 bases in the middle. The CDR3 loop is CASSYREIDYGYTF. The CDR3 nucleotides are TGTGCCAGCAGTTACCGGGAGATCGACTATGGCTACACCTTC.

This clonotype turned up a few times. V is TRBV20-1 and J is TRBJ2-1; TRBD2 agrees at 15 bases. J gave up 13 bases and V 0 bases, and 7 bases lay outside the gene matches. This CDR3 has 15 residues. Germline CDR1 is DFQATT and CDR2 is SNEGSKA (reference sequence). Here the CDR3 DNA reads TGCAGTGCTAGAGATCAGGGGACTAGCGGGAGGACCCAGTTCTTC. It specifies CSARDQGTSGRTQFF.

This clonotype was counted many times. The genes are TRBV12-3 or TRBV12-4 and TRBJ1-1, with no clear D. There are 11 residues in the CDR3. Trimming removed 6 bases at V and 4 bases at J, with 6 bases between. CDR3 residues: CASRATTEAFF. The CDR3 coding sequence is TGTGCCAGCAGAGCGACCACTGAAGCTTTCTTT.

This clonotype was counted at least ten times. The CDR3 coding sequence is TGCGCCAGCAGCCAACCTAACGGGGATACGCAGTATTTT. This sequence encodes CASSQPNGDTQYF. This chain links TRBV4-1 with TRBJ2-3; D remains unclear. V lost 2 bases, J lost 6 bases, and 9 bases lay in between. CDR1 and CDR2 from the germline V gene are MGHRA and YSYEKL. The CDR3 has 13 residues.

This clonotype appeared many times. The chain carries TRBV7-3 and TRBJ2-1; 7 nucleotides align to TRBD1. J lost 2 bases, V lost 5 bases, and 6 bases had no gene match. This CDR3 region has 15 residues. Germline assignment: CDR1 SGHTA and CDR2 FQGTGA. The CDR3 here is CASSQYRGAYNEQFF. CDR3 in DNA: TGTGCCAGCAGCCAGTACAGGGGAGCCTACAATGAGCAGTTCTTC. Full variable domain (outside the CDR3, taken from reference TRBV7-3 and TRBJ2-1): GAGVSQTPSNKVTEKGKYVELRCDPISGHTALYWYRQSLGQGPEFLIYFQGTGAADDSGLPNDRFFAVRPEGSVSTLKIQRTERGDSAVYLCASSQYRGAYNEQFFGPGTRLTVL.

The rearrangement joins TRBV20-1 to TRBJ1-2; the D is unclear. The CDR3 runs to 16 residues. Per germline, CDR1 DFQATT and CDR2 SNEGSKA (reference sequence). V was cut by 3 bases and J by 3 bases, with 20 bases left in between. Here the CDR3 DNA reads TGCAGTGCTAGTCCCCTACACGGGCCAAGTGACTATGGCTACACCTTC. Encoded protein: CSASPLHGPSDYGYTF.

The rearrangement joins TRBV24-1 to TRBJ1-6, with unresolved D. The V gene's germline CDR1 is KGHDR and CDR2 SFDVKD. The CDR3 is 13 residues long. V was cut by 5 bases and J by 7 bases, with 8 bases left in between. DNA for the CDR3: TGTGCCACCAGTGTCGGACCCAATTCACCCCTCCACTTT. Its translation is CATSVGPNSPLHF.

V and J are TRBV4-2 and TRBJ2-2, with D possibly matching TRBD1 (5 bases). The germline V gene encodes CDR1 LGHNA and CDR2 YNFKEQ. CDR3 length: 15 residues. The V gene lost 4 bases and the J gene lost 4 bases, with 13 bases spanning the gap. The CDR3 protein is CASSPDWGRTGELFF. The CDR3 nucleotides read TGTGCCAGCAGCCCAGACTGGGGCCGCACCGGGGAGCTGTTTTTT.

There are a few counts of this clonotype. The genes are TRBV7-9 and TRBJ2-2, with 9 bases matching TRBD2. Germline V gene data show CDR1 as SEHNR and CDR2 as FQNEAQ (reference sequence). V was clipped by 2 bases and J by 0 bases; unmatched bases: 19. This CDR3 is built from 22 residues. The chain's CDR3 is CASSLLVRGLAGRHANTGELFF. The CDR3 coding sequence is TGTGCCAGCAGCTTATTGGTCCGAGGGCTAGCGGGACGCCACGCGAACACCGGGGAGCTGTTTTTT.

This clonotype was detected many times. This chain joins TRBV12-3 or TRBV12-4 and TRBJ2-5; no reliable D call. Trimming shortened V by 3 bases and J by 5 bases, and 10 bases separated the two germline ends. The CDR3 extends over 13 amino acids. The CDR3 reads CASSFRTGETQYF. In DNA form, the CDR3 reads TGTGCCAGCAGTTTCCGGACGGGCGAGACCCAGTACTTC.

This clonotype turned up a few times. The V gene is TRBV20-1, the J gene TRBJ1-4; possible D gene TRBD1, 5 bases. With 1 base removed from V and 10 bases from J, the gap between germline ends came to 16 bases. Germline-derived CDR1 and CDR2 are DFQATT and SNEGSKA (reference sequence). The CDR3 has 14 amino acids. CDR3 DNA: TGCAGTGCTAGAGGACCGGGTATTACAGGAAAACTGTTTTTT. Residues: CSARGPGITGKLFF.

This clonotype was seen a few times. The V and J genes are TRBV12-3 or TRBV12-4 and TRBJ2-7; no definite D call. Trimming removed 4 bases at V and 10 bases at J, with 11 bases between. The CDR3 is 11 amino acids. The CDR3 protein is CASSSFGPQYF. For the CDR3, the DNA is TGTGCCAGCAGTTCCTTCGGACCCCAGTACTTC.

This clonotype came up many times. V and J are TRBV27 and TRBJ2-7; D is unclear. V was clipped by 0 bases and J by 3 bases, with 9 bases between them. There are 14 residues in the CDR3. Germline loops: CDR1 MNHEY, CDR2 SMNVEV (reference sequence). The CDR3 here is CASSLSGRNYEQYF. The CDR3 DNA reads TGTGCCAGCAGTTTATCTGGACGAAACTACGAGCAGTACTTC.

This clonotype has a handful of counts. V usage is TRBV7-3 and J usage is TRBJ1-1; tentatively, D is TRBD1 (5 bases). CDR3 length: 15 amino acids. Germline values: CDR1 SGHTA, CDR2 FQGTGA. Trimming shortened V by 0 bases and J by 1 base, and 9 bases separated the two germline ends. CDR3 sequence: CASSLTSGQNTEAFF. The CDR3 DNA sequence: TGTGCCAGCAGCTTAACCTCGGGGCAGAACACTGAAGCTTTCTTT.

V and J are TRBV4-1 and TRBJ2-7; 10 nucleotides line up with TRBD2. Losses at the gene ends were 1 base for V and 0 bases for J; bases not matched to a gene: 12. Germline loops: CDR1 MGHRA, CDR2 YSYEKL. The CDR3 length is 19 residues. CDR3 amino acids: CASSQALAGAGGSSYEQYF. The CDR3 region has the DNA TGCGCCAGCAGCCAAGCTCTAGCGGGGGCGGGGGGGAGCTCCTACGAGCAGTACTTC.

This clonotype was counted ten times or more. The rearrangement joins TRBV5-1 to TRBJ2-3; D perhaps matches TRBD1 (6 bases). Trimming cost V 3 bases and J 4 bases, with 12 bases left between them. This CDR3 is built from 14 residues. In germline, CDR1 is SGHRS, CDR2 YFSETQ. Written as DNA, the CDR3 is TGCGCCAGCAGCTGGGGGCAGGGCCCAGATACGCAGTATTTT. Translating gives CASSWGQGPDTQYF.

This clonotype was detected only a few times. The V gene is TRBV12-3 or TRBV12-4, the J gene TRBJ1-1; tentative D call: TRBD1 (6 bases). The germline V and J ends were trimmed by 4 bases and 1 base, with 10 bases remaining between them. The CDR3 is 14 amino acids. The CDR3 sequence is CASSYRTENTEAFF. CDR3 DNA: TGTGCCAGCAGTTACCGGACAGAGAACACTGAAGCTTTCTTT.

The chain recombines TRBV9 with TRBJ2-1, with D possibly matching TRBD2 (6 bases). CDR1 and CDR2 from the germline V gene are SGDLS and YYNGEE. Between the trimmed V and J ends, which lost 4 bases and 4 bases, there was a span of 21 bases. This CDR3 contains 17 residues. CDR3: CASSLPGRGMPYNEQFF. Here the CDR3 DNA reads TGTGCCAGCAGCCTTCCGGGACGGGGGATGCCTTACAATGAGCAGTTCTTC.

The CDR3 region is CASKNGGYNEQFF. CDR3 DNA sequence: TGTGCCAGCAAAAACGGGGGTTACAATGAGCAGTTCTTC. The rearrangement links TRBV27 to TRBJ2-1; possible D gene TRBD2, 6 bases. Germline lookup yields CDR1 MNHEY and CDR2 SMNVEV (reference sequence). Deletions cut 7 bases from V and 4 bases from J, with 11 bases between. CDR3 length: 13 residues.

This clonotype was seen more than once but under ten times. The chain combines TRBV6-6 with TRBJ2-3; 11 bases are a match to TRBD2. The CDR3 is 16 residues long. The ends lost 5 bases at V and 2 bases at J; junction bases unmatched: 6. CDR1 and CDR2 from the germline V gene are MNHNY and SVGAGI (reference sequence). The CDR3 sequence: CASSTPLAGVTDTQYF. As DNA, the CDR3 is TGTGCCAGCAGTACCCCACTAGCGGGGGTCACAGATACGCAGTATTTT.